The TCR beta chain described here comes from a study of cytomegalovirus exposure and HLA in healthy donors. Germline CDR1 and CDR2: SGHNT and YENEEA. This CDR3 contains 18 residues. V shed 4 bases and J 3 bases; nucleotides not matched to a gene: 17. The PCR had 60 Vbeta and 13 Jbeta primers. Here immunoSEQ multiplex PCR was the method, and the copy in TCRdb shows in-frame clones only, minus some. Seen here are about 110,000 clones, 82% observed once, and the top ten hold roughly a fifth. Sample: PBMCs. This chain uses TRBV11-3 with TRBJ2-5; TRBD2 aligns across 7 bases. The clonotype originates from a man under 40 in good health and CMV-seropositive. The CDR3 DNA follows: TGTGCCAGCAGCTCCCTCCCGCTATCTAGCGGTGATAAAGAGACCCAGTACTTC. This gives the protein CASSSLPLSSGDKETQYF.